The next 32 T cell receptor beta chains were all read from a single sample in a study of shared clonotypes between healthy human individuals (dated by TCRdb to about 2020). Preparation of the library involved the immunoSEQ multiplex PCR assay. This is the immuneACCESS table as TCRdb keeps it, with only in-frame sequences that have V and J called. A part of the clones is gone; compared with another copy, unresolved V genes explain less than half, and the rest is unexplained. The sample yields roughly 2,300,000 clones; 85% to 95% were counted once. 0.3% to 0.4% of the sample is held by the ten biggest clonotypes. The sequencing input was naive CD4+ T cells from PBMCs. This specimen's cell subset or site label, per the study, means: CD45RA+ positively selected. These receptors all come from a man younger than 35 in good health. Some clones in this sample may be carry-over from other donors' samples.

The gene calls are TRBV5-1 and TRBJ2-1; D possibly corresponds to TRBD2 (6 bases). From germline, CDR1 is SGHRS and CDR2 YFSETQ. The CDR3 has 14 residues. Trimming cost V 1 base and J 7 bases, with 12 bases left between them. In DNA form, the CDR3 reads TGCGCCAGCAGCTTGAGCGGGCCACCAAATGAGCAGTTCTTC. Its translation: CASSLSGPPNEQFF. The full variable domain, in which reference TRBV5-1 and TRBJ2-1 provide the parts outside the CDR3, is KAGVTQTPRYLIKTRGQQVTLSCSPISGHRSVSWYQQTPGQGLQFLFEYFSETQRNKGNFPGRFSGRQFSNSRSEMNVSTLELGDSALYLCASSLSGPPNEQFFGPGTRLTVL.

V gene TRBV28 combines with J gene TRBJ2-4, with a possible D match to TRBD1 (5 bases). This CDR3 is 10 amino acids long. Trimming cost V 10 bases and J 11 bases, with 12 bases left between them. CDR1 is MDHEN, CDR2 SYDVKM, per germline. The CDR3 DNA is TGTGCCACGGGTTTAGGGGTTCAGTACTTC. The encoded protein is CATGLGVQYF.

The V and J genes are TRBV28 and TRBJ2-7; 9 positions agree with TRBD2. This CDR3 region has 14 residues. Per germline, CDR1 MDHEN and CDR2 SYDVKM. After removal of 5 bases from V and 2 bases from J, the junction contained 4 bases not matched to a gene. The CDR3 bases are TGTGCCAGCAGTAGGACTAGCGCGGCCTACGAGCAGTACTTC. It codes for CASSRTSAAYEQYF. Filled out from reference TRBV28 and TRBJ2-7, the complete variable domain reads DVKVTQSSRYLVKRTGEKVFLECVQDMDHENMFWYRQDPGLGLRLIYFSYDVKMKEKGDIPEGYSVSREKKERFSLILESASTNQTSMYLCASSRTSAAYEQYFGPGTRLTVT.

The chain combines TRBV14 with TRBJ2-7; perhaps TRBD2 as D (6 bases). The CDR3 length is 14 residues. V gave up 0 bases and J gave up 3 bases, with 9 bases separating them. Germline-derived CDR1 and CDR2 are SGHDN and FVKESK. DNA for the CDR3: TGTGCCAGCAGCCAAGAGGTCGGGGGCTACGAGCAGTACTTC. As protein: CASSQEVGGYEQYF.

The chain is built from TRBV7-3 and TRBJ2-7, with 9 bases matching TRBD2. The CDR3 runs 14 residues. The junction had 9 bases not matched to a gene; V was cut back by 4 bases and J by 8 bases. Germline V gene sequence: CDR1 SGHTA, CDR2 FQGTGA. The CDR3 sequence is CASSSGLASSQQYF. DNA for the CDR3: TGTGCCAGCAGCTCTGGACTAGCGTCATCCCAGCAGTACTTC.

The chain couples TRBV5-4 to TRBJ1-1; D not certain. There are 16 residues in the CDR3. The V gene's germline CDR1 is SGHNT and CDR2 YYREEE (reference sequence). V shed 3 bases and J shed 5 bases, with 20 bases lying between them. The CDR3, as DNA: TGTGCCAGCAGCTCCCCTTCCGTCTGGGAGTGGACTGAAGCTTTCTTT. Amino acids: CASSSPSVWEWTEAFF.

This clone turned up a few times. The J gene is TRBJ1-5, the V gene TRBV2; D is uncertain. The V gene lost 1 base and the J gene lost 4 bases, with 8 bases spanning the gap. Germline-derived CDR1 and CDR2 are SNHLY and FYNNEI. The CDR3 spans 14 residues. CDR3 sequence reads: CASSEVRTNQPQHF. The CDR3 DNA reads TGTGCCAGCAGTGAAGTCCGGACTAATCAGCCCCAGCATTTT.

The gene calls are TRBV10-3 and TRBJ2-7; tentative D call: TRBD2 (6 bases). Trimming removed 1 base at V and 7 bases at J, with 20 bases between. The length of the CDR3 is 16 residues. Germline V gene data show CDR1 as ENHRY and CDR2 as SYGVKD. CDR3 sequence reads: CAISEWMGLNAGEQYF. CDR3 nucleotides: TGTGCCATCAGTGAGTGGATGGGGCTGAACGCGGGGGAGCAGTACTTC.

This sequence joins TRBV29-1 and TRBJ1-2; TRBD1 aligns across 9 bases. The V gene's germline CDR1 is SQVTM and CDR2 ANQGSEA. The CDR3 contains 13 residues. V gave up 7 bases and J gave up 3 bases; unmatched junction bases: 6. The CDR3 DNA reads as TGCAGCGCTGCTACAGGGGGCGACTATGGCTACACCTTC. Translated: CSAATGGDYGYTF. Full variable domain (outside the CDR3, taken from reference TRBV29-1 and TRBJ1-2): SAVISQKPSRDICQRGTSLTIQCQVDSQVTMMFWYRQQPGQSLTLIATANQGSEATYESGFVIDKFPISRPNLTFSTLTVSNMSPEDSSIYLCSAATGGDYGYTFGSGTRLTVV.

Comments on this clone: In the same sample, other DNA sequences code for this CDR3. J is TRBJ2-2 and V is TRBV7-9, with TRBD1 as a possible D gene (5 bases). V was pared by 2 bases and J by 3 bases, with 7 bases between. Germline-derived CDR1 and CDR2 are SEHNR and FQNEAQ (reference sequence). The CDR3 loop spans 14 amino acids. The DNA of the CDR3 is TGTGCCAGCAGCTTAACAGGCTACACCGGGGAGCTGTTTTTT. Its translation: CASSLTGYTGELFF.

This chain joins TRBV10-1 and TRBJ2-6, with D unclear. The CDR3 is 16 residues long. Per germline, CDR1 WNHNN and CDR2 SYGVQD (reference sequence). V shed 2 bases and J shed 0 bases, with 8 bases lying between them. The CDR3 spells CASSESRASGANVLTF. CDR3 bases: TGCGCCAGCAGTGAGAGTAGAGCCTCTGGGGCCAACGTCCTGACTTTC.

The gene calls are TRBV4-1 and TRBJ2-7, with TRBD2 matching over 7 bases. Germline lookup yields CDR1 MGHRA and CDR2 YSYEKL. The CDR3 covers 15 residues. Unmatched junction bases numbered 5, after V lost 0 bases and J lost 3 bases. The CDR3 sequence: CASSQEETSSYEQYF. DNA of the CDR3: TGCGCCAGCAGCCAAGAGGAGACTAGCAGCTACGAGCAGTACTTC.

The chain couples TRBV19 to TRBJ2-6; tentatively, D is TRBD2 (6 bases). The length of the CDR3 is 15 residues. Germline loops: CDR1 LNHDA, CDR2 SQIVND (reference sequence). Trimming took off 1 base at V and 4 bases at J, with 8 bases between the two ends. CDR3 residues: CASSIGDSGANVLTF. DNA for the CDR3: TGTGCCAGTAGTATAGGGGACTCGGGGGCCAACGTCCTGACTTTC.

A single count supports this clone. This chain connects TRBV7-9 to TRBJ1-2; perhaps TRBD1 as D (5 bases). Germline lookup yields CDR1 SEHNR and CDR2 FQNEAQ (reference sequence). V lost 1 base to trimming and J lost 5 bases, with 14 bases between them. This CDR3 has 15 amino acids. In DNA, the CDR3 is TGTGCCAGCAGCTTAGTAAGGGGAGGGCTGTATGGCTACACCTTC. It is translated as CASSLVRGGLYGYTF.

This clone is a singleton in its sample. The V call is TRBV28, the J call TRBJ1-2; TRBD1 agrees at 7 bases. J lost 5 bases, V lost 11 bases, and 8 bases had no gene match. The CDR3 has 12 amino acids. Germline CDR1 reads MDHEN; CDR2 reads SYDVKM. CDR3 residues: CASGTEPYGYTF. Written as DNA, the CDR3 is TGTGCCTCCGGGACAGAACCTTATGGCTACACCTTC.

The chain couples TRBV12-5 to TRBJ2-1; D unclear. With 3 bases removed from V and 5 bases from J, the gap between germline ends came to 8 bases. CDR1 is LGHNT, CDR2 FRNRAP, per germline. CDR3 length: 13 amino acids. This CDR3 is CASGFSTHNEQFF. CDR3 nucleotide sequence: TGTGCTAGTGGTTTTTCCACCCACAATGAGCAGTTCTTC.

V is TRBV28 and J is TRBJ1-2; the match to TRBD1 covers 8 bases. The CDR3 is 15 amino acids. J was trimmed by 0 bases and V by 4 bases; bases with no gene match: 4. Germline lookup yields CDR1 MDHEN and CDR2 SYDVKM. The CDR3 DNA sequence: TGTGCCAGCAGTTACTGGACAGGGACTAACTATGGCTACACCTTC. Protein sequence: CASSYWTGTNYGYTF.

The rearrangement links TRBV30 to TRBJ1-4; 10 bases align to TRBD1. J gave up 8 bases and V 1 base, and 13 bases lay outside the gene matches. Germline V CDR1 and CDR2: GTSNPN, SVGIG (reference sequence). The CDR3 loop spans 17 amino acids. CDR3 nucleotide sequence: TGTGCCTGGAGTGCGAAACCGGGACAGGGGTTAGGGGAAAAACTGTTTTTT. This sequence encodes CAWSAKPGQGLGEKLFF.

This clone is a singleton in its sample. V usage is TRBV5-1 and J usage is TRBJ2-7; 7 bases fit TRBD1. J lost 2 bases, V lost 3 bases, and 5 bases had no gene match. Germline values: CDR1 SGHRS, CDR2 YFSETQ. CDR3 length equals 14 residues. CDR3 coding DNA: TGCGCCAGCAGCTCGACAGGGTTGACCTACGAGCAGTACTTC. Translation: CASSSTGLTYEQYF.

CDR3 sequence: CASSPFGTGDGYTF. The CDR3 bases are TGTGCCAGCTCACCATTCGGGACAGGGGACGGCTACACCTTC. This rearrangement joins TRBV18 to TRBJ1-2, with 10 nucleotides matching TRBD1. The CDR3 contains 14 residues. V gave up 2 bases and J gave up 8 bases; unmatched junction bases: 5. From germline, CDR1 is KGHSH and CDR2 LQKENI.

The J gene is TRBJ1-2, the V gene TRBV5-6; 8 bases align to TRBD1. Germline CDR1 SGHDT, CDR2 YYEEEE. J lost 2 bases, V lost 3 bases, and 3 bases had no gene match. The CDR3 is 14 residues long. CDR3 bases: TGTGCCAGCAGCTCGGGACAGGACAACTATGGCTACACCTTC. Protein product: CASSSGQDNYGYTF.

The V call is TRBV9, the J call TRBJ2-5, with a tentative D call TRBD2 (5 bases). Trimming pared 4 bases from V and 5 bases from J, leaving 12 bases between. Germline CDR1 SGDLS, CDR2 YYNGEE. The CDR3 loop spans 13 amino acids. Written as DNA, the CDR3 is TGTGCCAGCAGCATACGGGATGGGGAGACCCAGTACTTC. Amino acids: CASSIRDGETQYF. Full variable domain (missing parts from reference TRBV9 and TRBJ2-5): DSGVTQTPKHLITATGQRVTLRCSPRSGDLSVYWYQQSLDQGLQFLIQYYNGEERAKGNILERFSAQQFPDLHSELNLSSLELGDSALYFCASSIRDGETQYFGPGTRLLVL.

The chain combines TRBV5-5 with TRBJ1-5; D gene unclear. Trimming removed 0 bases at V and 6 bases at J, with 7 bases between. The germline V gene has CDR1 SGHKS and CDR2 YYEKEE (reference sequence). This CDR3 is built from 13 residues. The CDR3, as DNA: TGTGCCAGCAGCTTGGTGACCTCTCAGCCCCAGCATTTT. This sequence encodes CASSLVTSQPQHF.

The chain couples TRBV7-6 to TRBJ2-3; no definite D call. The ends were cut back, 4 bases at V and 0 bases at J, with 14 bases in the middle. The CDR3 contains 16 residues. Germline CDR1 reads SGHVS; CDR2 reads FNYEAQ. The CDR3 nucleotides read TGTGCCAGCAGCTCGTTACCGGGCTCTAGCACAGATACGCAGTATTTT. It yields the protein CASSSLPGSSTDTQYF.

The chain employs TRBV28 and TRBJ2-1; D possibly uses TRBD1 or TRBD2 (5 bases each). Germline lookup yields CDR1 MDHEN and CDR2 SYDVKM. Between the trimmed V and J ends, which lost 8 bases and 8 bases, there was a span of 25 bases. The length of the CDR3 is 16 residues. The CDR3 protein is CASFFRAGAMGDEQFF. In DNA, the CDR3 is TGTGCCAGCTTTTTTAGGGCTGGGGCGATGGGGGATGAGCAGTTCTTC.

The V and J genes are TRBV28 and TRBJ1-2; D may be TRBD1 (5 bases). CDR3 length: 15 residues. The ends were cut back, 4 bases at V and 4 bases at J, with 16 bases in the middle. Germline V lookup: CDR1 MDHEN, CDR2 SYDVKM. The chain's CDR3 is CASSSTRPGPYGYTF. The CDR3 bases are TGTGCCAGCAGTTCTACTCGGCCGGGGCCCTATGGCTACACCTTC.

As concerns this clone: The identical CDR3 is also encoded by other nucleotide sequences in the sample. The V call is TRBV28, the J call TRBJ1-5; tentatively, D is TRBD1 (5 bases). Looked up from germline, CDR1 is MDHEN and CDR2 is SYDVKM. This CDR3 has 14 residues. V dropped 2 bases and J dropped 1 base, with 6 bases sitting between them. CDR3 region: CASSLGGSNQPQHF. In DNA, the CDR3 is TGTGCCAGCAGTTTAGGGGGGAGCAATCAGCCCCAGCATTTT.

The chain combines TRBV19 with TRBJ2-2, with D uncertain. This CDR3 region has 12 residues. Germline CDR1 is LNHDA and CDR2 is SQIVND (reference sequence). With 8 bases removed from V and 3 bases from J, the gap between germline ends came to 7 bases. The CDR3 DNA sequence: TGTGCCAGTCGAGGCGACACCGGGGAGCTGTTTTTT. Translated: CASRGDTGELFF.

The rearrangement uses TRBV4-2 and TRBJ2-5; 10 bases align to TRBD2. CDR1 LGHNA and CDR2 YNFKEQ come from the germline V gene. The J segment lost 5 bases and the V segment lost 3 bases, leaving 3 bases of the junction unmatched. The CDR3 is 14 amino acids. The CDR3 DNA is TGTGCCAGCAGCCATGGGACTAGCGTGGAGACCCAGTACTTC. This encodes CASSHGTSVETQYF.

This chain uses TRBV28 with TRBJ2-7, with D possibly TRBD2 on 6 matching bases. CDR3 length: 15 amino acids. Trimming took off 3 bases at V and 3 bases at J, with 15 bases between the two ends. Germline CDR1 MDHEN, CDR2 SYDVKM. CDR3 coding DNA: TGTGCCAGCAGTTTTGAGCGGGCGGGACTCTACGAGCAGTACTTC. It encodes CASSFERAGLYEQYF.

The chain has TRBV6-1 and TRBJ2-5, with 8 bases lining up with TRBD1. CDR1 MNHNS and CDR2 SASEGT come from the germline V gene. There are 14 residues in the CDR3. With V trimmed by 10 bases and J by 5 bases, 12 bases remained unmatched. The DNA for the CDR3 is TGTGCCAACAAAAGGACAGGGACTTATGAGACCCAGTACTTC. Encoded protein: CANKRTGTYETQYF.

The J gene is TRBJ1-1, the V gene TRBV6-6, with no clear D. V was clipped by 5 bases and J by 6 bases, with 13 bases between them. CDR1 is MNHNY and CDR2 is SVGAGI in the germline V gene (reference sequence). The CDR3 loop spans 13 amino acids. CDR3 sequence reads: CASSSGSVAEAFF. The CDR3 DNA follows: TGTGCCAGCAGTAGTGGGTCCGTAGCTGAAGCTTTCTTT.